This is a list of T cell receptor beta chains from one sample in a study of T cells in Graves' hyperthyroidism and ophthalmopathy. TCRdb ran MiXCR on the multiplex PCR reads and lists one entry per CDR3 protein. The sample lists hundreds of thousands of distinct CDR3 sequences, roughly 15% seen once, with about 4% in the top ten. The sequenced sample was blood. The receptors were gathered from a woman aged 40 to 49 with Graves' ophthalmopathy. Each CDR3 is given with its conserved first and last residue.

V gene: TRBV7-2
CDR3 protein: CASSYGGFQVHF

V gene: TRBV20-1
CDR3 protein: CSAPRRAGGSNQPQHF

V gene: TRBV20-1
CDR3 protein: CSAWQGYEQYF

V gene: TRBV28
CDR3 protein: CASSLRTEFTGELFF

V gene: TRBV6-2/TRBV6-3
CDR3 protein: CASSLGRGALMNTEAFF

V gene: TRBV7-2
CDR3 protein: CASSAGTSPLAEQYF

V gene: TRBV19
CDR3 protein: CASSIVGLNQPQHF

V gene: TRBV14
CDR3 protein: CASSQGSGSWNEQYF

V gene: TRBV27
CDR3 protein: CASSRWLAGNTGELFF

V gene: TRBV6-5
CDR3 protein: CASSYSRGDEAFF

V gene: TRBV11-2
CDR3 protein: CASSLRGPGNEQYF

V gene: TRBV28
CDR3 protein: CASSLGGRVGYGYTF

V gene: TRBV7-8
CDR3 protein: CASSLARGTGANYGYTF

V gene: TRBV12-3/TRBV12-4
CDR3 protein: CASSLDPLGTEAFF

V gene: TRBV28
CDR3 protein: CASSLRLAGVSEQYF

V gene: TRBV5-1
CDR3 protein: CASSLGTGGEAEAFF